The 10 T cell receptor beta chains listed next were all sequenced from one sample in a study of shared clonotypes between healthy human individuals. Libraries were prepared by immunoSEQ multiplex PCR; TCRdb keeps only in-frame clonotypes and omits some of them. The sample has 2 million to 2.5 million clones, roughly 93% seen once. Sequenced sample: naive CD4+ T cells from PBMCs. Subset meaning: CD45RA+ positively selected. The receptors stem from a man aged 18 to 35 in good health. Some clones in this sample may be carry-over from other donors' samples.

The chain has TRBV6-5 and TRBJ1-2; D remains unclear. Germline-derived CDR1 and CDR2 are MNHEY and SVGAGI. The CDR3 is 12 residues long. V lost 5 bases and J 8 bases, leaving 12 bases between the germline ends. The DNA for the CDR3 is TGTGCCAGCAGTAAGGGCTCGGGAGGCTACACCTTC. Translated: CASSKGSGGYTF.

The V gene is TRBV9, the J gene TRBJ1-4, with 7 bases that match TRBD1. Unmatched junction bases numbered 7, after V lost 3 bases and J lost 8 bases. Germline CDR1 SGDLS, CDR2 YYNGEE. This CDR3 is built from 14 residues. CDR3 sequence (DNA): TGTGCCAGCAGCGCACAGGGGACTTACGAAAAACTGTTTTTT. This codes for CASSAQGTYEKLFF.

This clone has only one observation. The sample holds other DNA sequences that translate to the same CDR3. This sequence joins TRBV29-1 and TRBJ1-1; no definite D call. Germline CDR1 SQVTM, CDR2 ANQGSEA. The CDR3 extends over 13 amino acids. Trimming cost V 5 bases and J 0 bases, with 10 bases left between them. CDR3 sequence: CSVRSDLNTEAFF. For the CDR3, the DNA is TGCAGCGTTCGGTCAGATCTGAACACTGAAGCTTTCTTT. Using reference TRBV29-1 and TRBJ1-1 for the parts outside the CDR3, the full variable domain is SAVISQKPSRDICQRGTSLTIQCQVDSQVTMMFWYRQQPGQSLTLIATANQGSEATYESGFVIDKFPISRPNLTFSTLTVSNMSPEDSSIYLCSVRSDLNTEAFFGQGTRLTVV.

The J gene is TRBJ2-3, the V gene TRBV27; the match to TRBD2 covers 7 bases. The length of the CDR3 is 15 residues. CDR1 is MNHEY and CDR2 is SMNVEV in the germline V gene (reference sequence). The ends lost 3 bases at V and 4 bases at J; junction bases unmatched: 7. CDR3 coding DNA: TGTGCCAGCAGTTTTGGCGGGAGTTATTCAGATACGCAGTATTTT. It specifies CASSFGGSYSDTQYF.

This chain links TRBV5-1 with TRBJ1-2; TRBD1 aligns across 7 bases. The CDR3 sequence is 12 residues long. Germline trimming cut 1 base from V and 7 bases from J; bases unmatched to any gene: 1. The germline CDR1 and CDR2 sequences are SGHRS and YFSETQ. The CDR3 protein is CASSLPGGGYTF. The CDR3 nucleotides are TGCGCCAGCAGCTTGCCAGGGGGTGGCTACACCTTC.

Comment on this clone: The same CDR3 arises from other DNA sequences in this sample as well. V and J are TRBV28 and TRBJ2-1; the D gene is possibly TRBD1 (5 bases). The CDR3 runs to 13 residues. V was clipped by 6 bases and J by 3 bases, with 9 bases between them. The germline gives CDR1 MDHEN, CDR2 SYDVKM. The CDR3 DNA reads as TGTGCCAGCAGGTTAGACAGCTACAATGAGCAGTTCTTC. It specifies CASRLDSYNEQFF.

The chain is built from TRBV29-1 and TRBJ2-1; the match to TRBD2 covers 8 bases. J lost 6 bases, V lost 7 bases, and 14 bases had no gene match. Per germline, CDR1 SQVTM and CDR2 ANQGSEA. CDR3 length: 15 amino acids. The CDR3 loop reads CSASLSRLAGNEQFF. The CDR3 DNA is TGCAGCGCCTCCCTATCTAGGCTAGCGGGCAATGAGCAGTTCTTC.

The count of this clone is one. The chain couples TRBV29-1 to TRBJ2-3; the D gene is possibly TRBD2 (5 bases). Per germline, CDR1 SQVTM and CDR2 ANQGSEA. CDR3 size: 17 residues. Trimming stripped 0 bases from V and 4 bases from J, with 20 bases between. CDR3 sequence reads: CSVEDRRQVLVPDTQYF. The CDR3, as DNA: TGCAGCGTTGAAGATCGACGGCAAGTACTAGTCCCAGATACGCAGTATTTT.

As regards this clone: This CDR3 is also generated by other DNA sequences in the sample. The V call is TRBV7-2, the J call TRBJ1-2; no clear D gene. V was trimmed by 0 bases and J by 4 bases, leaving 9 bases between them. This CDR3 region has 14 residues. Looked up from germline, CDR1 is SGHTA and CDR2 is FQGNSA. CDR3: CASSLARVGYGYTF. DNA for the CDR3: TGTGCCAGCAGCTTAGCGAGGGTTGGCTATGGCTACACCTTC.

This clone was counted a single time. The V call is TRBV2, the J call TRBJ2-1; possible D gene TRBD2, 5 bases. Trimming took off 2 bases at V and 6 bases at J, with 14 bases between the two ends. The CDR3 contains 15 residues. Looked up from germline, CDR1 is SNHLY and CDR2 is FYNNEI. DNA of the CDR3: TGTGCCAGCAGTGAAACTCTAGCTGTGGGCAATGAGCAGTTCTTC. It encodes CASSETLAVGNEQFF.